The next 17 T cell receptor beta chains were all read from a single sample in a study of radiotherapy plus CTLA-4 blockade in lung cancer. Assay: immunoSEQ multiplex PCR; the TCRdb copy retains only in-frame clones and omits some. The sample has about 82,000 clones; around 72% are singletons. The material sequenced was peripheral blood, taken from a patient treated with radiotherapy plus ipilimumab. The receptors were sampled from a human donor with non-small cell lung cancer that progressed on radiotherapy plus ipilimumab.

The sample holds a few counts of this clone. The chain links TRBV30 to TRBJ1-2, with D unclear. CDR3 length: 13 amino acids. Deletions cut 2 bases from V and 8 bases from J, with 15 bases between. Germline V gene data show CDR1 as GTSNPN and CDR2 as SVGIG (reference sequence). The CDR3 region is CAWSSLDQWGYTF. CDR3 nucleotide sequence: TGTGCCTGGAGTTCCCTGGATCAGTGGGGCTACACCTTC.

The chain has TRBV5-4 and TRBJ1-1, with D perhaps matching TRBD1 (5 bases). The V gene's germline CDR1 is SGHNT and CDR2 YYREEE (reference sequence). The CDR3 spans 14 residues. The V end was cut by 4 bases, the J end by 1 base, with 11 bases between. The CDR3 coding sequence is TGTGCCAGCAGCCCCAGGGCAGAGAACACTGAAGCTTTCTTT. This encodes CASSPRAENTEAFF. The complete variable domain, with remaining parts taken from reference TRBV5-4 and TRBJ1-1, reads ETGVTQSPTHLIKTRGQQVTLRCSSQSGHNTVSWYQQALGQGPQFIFQYYREEENGRGNFPPRFSGLQFPNYSSELNVNALELDDSALYLCASSPRAENTEAFFGQGTRLTVV.

V and J are TRBV6-1 and TRBJ1-2, with unresolved D. This CDR3 is 14 amino acids long. Trimming removed 6 bases from V and 4 bases from J, with 15 bases in between. CDR1 and CDR2 from the germline V gene are MNHNS and SASEGT. For the CDR3, the DNA is TGTGCCAGCAGAGCAAGAGGTCTGTCCTATGGCTACACCTTC. This gives the protein CASRARGLSYGYTF.

The rearrangement uses TRBV7-9 and TRBJ2-7; a weak D match, TRBD1 (5 bases). Germline CDR1 and CDR2: SEHNR and FQNEAQ (reference sequence). Deletions cut 4 bases from V and 4 bases from J, with 17 bases between. The length of the CDR3 is 15 residues. The CDR3 DNA follows: TGTGCCAGCAGCTCATCGGACACCGAACTGTACGAGCAGTACTTC. Translating gives CASSSSDTELYEQYF.

This chain links TRBV9 with TRBJ1-2; the D is unclear. The V gene's germline CDR1 is SGDLS and CDR2 YYNGEE. The CDR3 length is 15 residues. V was clipped by 3 bases and J by 8 bases, with 20 bases between them. The CDR3 nucleotides are TGTGCCAGCAGCGCCGACCTCGCGCCCCGCGAGGGCTACACCTTC. Its protein is CASSADLAPREGYTF.

V usage is TRBV7-3 and J usage is TRBJ1-1; 8 bases are shared with TRBD1. V was pared by 0 bases and J by 6 bases, with 9 bases of the junction left unmatched. Germline V CDR1 and CDR2: SGHTA, FQGTGA. This CDR3 has 16 amino acids. In DNA form, the CDR3 reads TGTGCCAGCAGCTTAACCCCAGGGGGCAGGGATGCTGAAGCTTTCTTT. It codes for CASSLTPGGRDAEAFF.

This clone was counted only a few times. V is TRBV4-1 and J is TRBJ1-2; TRBD1 agrees at 7 bases. This CDR3 has 15 residues. CDR1 MGHRA and CDR2 YSYEKL come from the germline V gene. J gave up 4 bases and V 5 bases, and 10 bases lay outside the gene matches. The CDR3 protein is CASSSTPGTVYGYTF. The CDR3 DNA follows: TGCGCCAGCAGCTCAACTCCCGGGACAGTCTATGGCTACACCTTC.

This chain uses TRBV7-3 with TRBJ2-7; 11 nucleotides line up with TRBD1. The CDR3 spans 14 residues. Trimming cost V 2 bases and J 7 bases; bases outside gene matches: 4. The germline CDR1 and CDR2 sequences are SGHTA and FQGTGA. CDR3 region: CASSLSGQGEEQYF. CDR3 DNA sequence: TGTGCCAGCAGCTTATCGGGACAGGGGGAAGAGCAGTACTTC. Filled out from reference TRBV7-3 and TRBJ2-7, the complete variable domain reads GAGVSQTPSNKVTEKGKYVELRCDPISGHTALYWYRQSLGQGPEFLIYFQGTGAADDSGLPNDRFFAVRPEGSVSTLKIQRTERGDSAVYLCASSLSGQGEEQYFGPGTRLTVT.

This chain joins TRBV7-9 and TRBJ1-1; 9 nucleotides agree with TRBD1. The germline V gene has CDR1 SEHNR and CDR2 FQNEAQ (reference sequence). Trimming removed 4 bases from V and 4 bases from J; junction bases left unmatched: 10. The CDR3 contains 16 residues. The CDR3: CASSSSDRGGITEAFF. For the CDR3, the DNA is TGTGCCAGCAGCTCATCGGACAGGGGAGGTATCACTGAAGCTTTCTTT.

This clone was seen a handful of times. The rearrangement joins TRBV7-9 to TRBJ2-7; 7 bases line up with TRBD2. Looked up from germline, CDR1 is SEHNR and CDR2 is FQNEAQ (reference sequence). This CDR3 spans 19 amino acids. V lost 5 bases and J lost 0; bases outside the gene matches: 19. CDR3 sequence: CASSGSGGSPDFSSYEQYF. As DNA, the CDR3 is TGTGCCAGCAGCGGCAGTGGCGGGAGCCCGGACTTCAGCTCCTACGAGCAGTACTTC.

This sequence joins TRBV6-5 and TRBJ1-5, with D uncertain. Germline CDR1 MNHEY, CDR2 SVGAGI. Trimming took 7 bases from V and 0 from J, leaving 13 bases between them. The CDR3 contains 15 residues. The CDR3 nucleotides read TGTGCCAGCAAGGAGGGTCCTTATAGCAATCAGCCCCAGCATTTT. Protein sequence: CASKEGPYSNQPQHF.

This rearrangement joins TRBV18 to TRBJ1-5; 9 bases map to TRBD1. Germline CDR1 reads KGHSH; CDR2 reads LQKENI. V was pared by 3 bases and J by 5 bases, with 5 bases of the junction left unmatched. The length of the CDR3 is 15 residues. The CDR3 DNA reads as TGTGCCAGCTCACCGGGGACAGGGTTGGATCAGCCCCAGCATTTT. Translating it yields CASSPGTGLDQPQHF.

V gene TRBV5-1 combines with J gene TRBJ2-5, with D unresolved. The CDR3 has 14 residues. In germline, CDR1 is SGHRS, CDR2 YFSETQ. V was clipped by 6 bases and J by 5 bases, with 17 bases between them. The CDR3 loop is CASTPGQSGETQYF. The CDR3 DNA follows: TGCGCCAGCACCCCAGGTCAATCTGGGGAGACCCAGTACTTC.

This clone was detected only a few times. The genes are TRBV6-6 and TRBJ2-5, with D perhaps TRBD1 or TRBD2 (5 bases each). Germline values: CDR1 MNHNY, CDR2 SVGAGI (reference sequence). The length of the CDR3 is 14 residues. V was clipped by 6 bases and J by 0 bases, with 11 bases between them. Here the CDR3 reads CASRDLGDQETQYF. The CDR3 bases are TGTGCCAGCAGAGACCTGGGGGACCAAGAGACCCAGTACTTC.

This rearrangement joins TRBV27 to TRBJ1-1; the D is unclear. In germline, CDR1 is MNHEY, CDR2 SMNVEV (reference sequence). There are 14 residues in the CDR3. The V gene lost 10 bases and the J gene lost 5 bases, with 20 bases spanning the gap. The CDR3 DNA is TGTGCCACCCGAATACGGGTTTATCAGACTGAAGCTTTCTTT. Translation gives CATRIRVYQTEAFF.

V and J are TRBV6-5 and TRBJ1-1, with D maybe TRBD1 (5 bases). V lost 5 bases and J lost 2, with 9 bases in between. The germline CDR1 and CDR2 sequences are MNHEY and SVGAGI. The CDR3 runs to 13 residues. Here the CDR3 reads CASSRTFNTEAFF. The CDR3, as DNA: TGTGCCAGCAGTCGGACATTTAACACTGAAGCTTTCTTT.

The chain links TRBV28 to TRBJ1-1, with D unclear. This CDR3 contains 11 residues. Deletions cut 2 bases from V and 7 bases from J, with 5 bases between. The germline gives CDR1 MDHEN, CDR2 SYDVKM. The CDR3 loop reads CASSLRGEAFF. The CDR3 DNA follows: TGTGCCAGCAGTTTACGAGGTGAAGCTTTCTTT.